A selection of T cell receptor beta chains follows, all from one sample in a study of post-analysis software for immune sequencing data. TCRdb ran MiXCR on the PCR reads and lists one entry per CDR3 protein. The sample lists hundreds of thousands of distinct CDR3 sequences; roughly 46% were seen once. Sequencing was done on a sample of blood. Source of these receptors: a girl aged 5-17 years with multiple sclerosis. CDR3s include the opening cysteine and the closing phenylalanine or tryptophan. D genes are given only for firm matches. The size field is filled for only some rows; it gives once, few, many or a size class.

V	J	size	D	CDR3	DNA
TRBV9	TRBJ2-3	.	TRBD2	CASSAGLAGSSSTDTQYF	TGTGCCAGCAGCGCGGGACTAGCGGGAAGCTCTAGCACAGATACGCAGTATTTT
TRBV18	TRBJ2-7	.	TRBD1	CASSHGTGHSPYEQYF	TGTGCCAGCTCACACGGGACAGGGCACTCCCCCTACGAGCAGTACTTC
TRBV6-5	TRBJ1-5	.	.	CANSYDSRNQPQHF	TGTGCCAACAGTTACGACAGTCGCAATCAGCCCCAGCATTTT
TRBV6-5	TRBJ2-2	once	.	CASSSRTNTGELFF	TGTGCCAGCAGTTCCCGAACGAACACCGGGGAGCTGTTTTTT
TRBV5-1	TRBJ2-7	few	TRBD2	CASSGGLDLYEQYF	TGCGCCAGCAGCGGCGGACTAGACCTCTACGAGCAGTACTTC
TRBV9	TRBJ1-2	.	.	CASSPSAGGYGYTF	TGTGCCAGCAGCCCGTCGGCTGGAGGCTATGGCTACACCTTC
TRBV12-3/TRBV12-4	TRBJ2-7	.	TRBD2	CVSSLGGRGQQYF	TGTGTCAGCAGTTTGGGCGGGAGGGGGCAGCAGTACTTC
TRBV4-2	TRBJ2-1	.	TRBD1	CASSQAPSGTGGANEQFF	TGTGCCAGCAGCCAAGCCCCGTCCGGGACAGGGGGGGCGAATGAGCAGTTCTTC
TRBV5-1	TRBJ2-7	.	TRBD1	CASSLQGPYYEQYF	TGCGCCAGCAGCTTACAGGGGCCATACTACGAGCAGTACTTC
TRBV9	TRBJ1-6	.	.	CASSGDRLYNSPLHF	TGTGCCAGCAGCGGTGACAGACTCTATAATTCACCCCTCCACTTT
TRBV18	TRBJ2-7	many	.	CASSPTTPSRVFEQYF	TGTGCCAGCTCACCGACGACCCCCTCCCGGGTGTTTGAGCAGTACTTC
TRBV12-3/TRBV12-4	TRBJ2-5	few	.	CASSLGAGLEETQYF	TGTGCCAGCAGTTTAGGGGCAGGATTGGAAGAGACCCAGTACTTC
TRBV29-1	TRBJ1-1	.	.	CSVEGYRAPAFF	TGCAGCGTTGAAGGGTACAGGGCTCCGGCTTTCTTT
TRBV7-9	TRBJ2-5	.	.	CVSNIDAGETQYF	TGTGTCAGCAACATCGACGCAGGGGAGACCCAGTACTTC
TRBV28	TRBJ2-5	.	TRBD1	CASSTGTGVGLQETQYF	TGTGCCAGCAGTACAGGGACAGGGGTAGGCCTCCAAGAGACCCAGTACTTC
TRBV9	TRBJ2-7	.	.	CASSVAPGTKYEQYF	TGTGCCAGCAGCGTAGCCCCCGGGACAAAATACGAGCAGTACTTC
TRBV7-3	TRBJ2-1	.	TRBD2	CASSLRAAGGLNEQFF	TGTGCCAGCAGCTTAAGGGCTGCGGGAGGGCTGAATGAGCAGTTCTTC
TRBV20-1	TRBJ2-7	.	TRBD1	CSAIVRDSSYEQYF	TGCAGTGCTATCGTAAGGGACAGCTCCTACGAGCAGTACTTC
TRBV6-5	TRBJ1-6	.	TRBD1	CASSFGQGYNSPLHF	TGTGCCAGCAGTTTTGGACAGGGCTATAATTCACCCCTCCACTTT
TRBV3-1	TRBJ1-6	.	.	CASSRRLPLHF	TGTGCCAGCAGCCGTAGGCTACCCCTCCACTTT
TRBV6-5	TRBJ2-1	few	TRBD2	CASRETSGRNEQFF	TGTGCCAGCAGGGAGACTAGCGGGAGAAATGAGCAGTTCTTC
TRBV6-5	TRBJ2-3	.	TRBD2	CASSYLGLAGGADTQYF	TGTGCCAGCAGTTACCTGGGACTAGCGGGAGGTGCTGATACGCAGTATTTT
TRBV28	TRBJ2-3	.	TRBD1	CASSSPGQGSPQYF	TGTGCCAGCAGTTCCCCCGGACAGGGGTCGCCGCAGTATTTT
TRBV27	TRBJ2-7	few	TRBD2	CASSPSGINEQYF	TGTGCCAGCAGCCCTAGCGGGATCAACGAGCAGTACTTC
TRBV6-5	TRBJ2-7	many	TRBD1	CASSPRDRGYEQYF	TGTGCCAGCAGTCCGCGGGACAGGGGATACGAGCAGTACTTC
TRBV9	TRBJ1-1	once	TRBD1	CASSTTGGVVTEAFF	TGTGCCAGCAGCACGACAGGGGGCGTGGTCACTGAAGCTTTCTTT
TRBV20-1	TRBJ2-3	.	TRBD2	CSARGSGGADTQYF	TGCAGTGCTAGAGGGTCGGGAGGTGCAGATACGCAGTATTTT